This T cell receptor beta chain was found in a study of cytomegalovirus exposure and HLA in healthy donors. Study-wide background: An earlier analysis found 120 million or so unique TCR beta sequences from 200 million or so T cells.

Study-level results: A few chains tied to CMV proved CMV antigen-specific in vitro. As a later analysis showed, a missense DCLRE1C variant was linked to trimming of TCR beta V- and J-genes.

Germline loops: CDR1 MNHEY, CDR2 SVGAGI. Deletions cut 0 bases from V and 5 bases from J, with 14 bases between. The CDR3 loop spans 15 amino acids. The PCR ran on 60 Vbeta and 13 Jbeta primers. Some clones are missing from TCRdb's copy, which holds only in-frame ones; the method was immunoSEQ multiplex PCR. The table has around 150,000 clones, 75% to 85% seen once; the top ten hold around 10%. About this clone itself: The antigen remains unidentified.

Specimen: PBMCs. This clonotype was sampled from a man between 50 and 59 years old in good health and CMV-seropositive. The J gene is TRBJ2-7, the V gene TRBV6-5; unclear D gene. The CDR3 here is CASSYSFSEPHEQYF. The CDR3 DNA is TGTGCCAGCAGTTACTCGTTCTCTGAGCCCCACGAGCAGTACTTC.